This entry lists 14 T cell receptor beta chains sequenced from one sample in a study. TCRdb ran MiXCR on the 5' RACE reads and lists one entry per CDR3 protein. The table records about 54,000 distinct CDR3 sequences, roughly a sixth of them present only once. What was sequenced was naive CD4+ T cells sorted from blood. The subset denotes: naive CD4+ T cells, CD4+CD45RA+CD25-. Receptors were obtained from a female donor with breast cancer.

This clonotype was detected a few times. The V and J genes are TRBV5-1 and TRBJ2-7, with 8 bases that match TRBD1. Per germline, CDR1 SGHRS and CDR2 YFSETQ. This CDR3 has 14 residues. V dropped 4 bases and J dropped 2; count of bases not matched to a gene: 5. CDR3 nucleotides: TGCGCCAGCAGCAAGACAGGGGACGCCTACGAGCAGTACTTC. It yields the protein CASSKTGDAYEQYF.

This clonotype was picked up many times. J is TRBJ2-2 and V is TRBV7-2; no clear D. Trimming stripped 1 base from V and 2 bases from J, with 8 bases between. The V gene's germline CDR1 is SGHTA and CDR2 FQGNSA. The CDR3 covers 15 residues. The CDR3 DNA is TGTGCCAGCAGCTTAGGGTTGACAAACACCGGGGAGCTGTTTTTT. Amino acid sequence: CASSLGLTNTGELFF.

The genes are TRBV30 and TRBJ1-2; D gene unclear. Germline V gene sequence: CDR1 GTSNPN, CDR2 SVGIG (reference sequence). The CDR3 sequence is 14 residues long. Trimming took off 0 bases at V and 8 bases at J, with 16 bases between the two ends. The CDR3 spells CAWSVIGQALGYTF. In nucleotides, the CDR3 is TGTGCCTGGAGTGTAATCGGCCAGGCCTTGGGCTACACCTTC.

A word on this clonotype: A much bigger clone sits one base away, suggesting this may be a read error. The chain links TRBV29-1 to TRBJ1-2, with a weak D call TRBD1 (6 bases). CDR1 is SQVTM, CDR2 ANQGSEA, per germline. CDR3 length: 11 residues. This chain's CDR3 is CSVSGDFGYAF. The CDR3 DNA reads TGCAGCGTTTCAGGGGACTTCGGCTACGCCTTC.

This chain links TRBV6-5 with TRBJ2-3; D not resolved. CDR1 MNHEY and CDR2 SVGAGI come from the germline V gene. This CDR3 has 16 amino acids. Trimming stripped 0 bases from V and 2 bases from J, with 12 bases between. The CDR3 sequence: CASSYSYQRHTDTQYF. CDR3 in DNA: TGTGCCAGCAGTTACTCCTACCAACGCCACACAGATACGCAGTATTTT.

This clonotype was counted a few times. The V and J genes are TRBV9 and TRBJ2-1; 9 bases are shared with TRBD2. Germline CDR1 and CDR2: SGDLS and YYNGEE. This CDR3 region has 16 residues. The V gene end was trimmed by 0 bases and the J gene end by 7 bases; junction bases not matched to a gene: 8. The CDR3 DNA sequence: TGTGCCAGCAGCGTAGAACCAGCGGGAGGACTGAATGAGCAGTTCTTC. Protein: CASSVEPAGGLNEQFF.

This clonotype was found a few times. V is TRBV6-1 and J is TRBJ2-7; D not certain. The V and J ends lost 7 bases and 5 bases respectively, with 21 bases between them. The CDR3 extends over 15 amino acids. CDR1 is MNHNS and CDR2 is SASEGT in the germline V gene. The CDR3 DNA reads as TGTGCCAGCAAAAGGGAAAAGAATAACCCCAACGAGCAGTACTTC. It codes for CASKREKNNPNEQYF.

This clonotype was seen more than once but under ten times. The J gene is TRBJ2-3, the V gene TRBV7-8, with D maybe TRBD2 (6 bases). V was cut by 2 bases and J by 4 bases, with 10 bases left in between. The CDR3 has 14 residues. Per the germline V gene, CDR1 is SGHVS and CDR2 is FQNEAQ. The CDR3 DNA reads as TGTGCCAGCAGCTTATCTACGGGGGCAGATACGCAGTATTTT. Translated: CASSLSTGADTQYF.

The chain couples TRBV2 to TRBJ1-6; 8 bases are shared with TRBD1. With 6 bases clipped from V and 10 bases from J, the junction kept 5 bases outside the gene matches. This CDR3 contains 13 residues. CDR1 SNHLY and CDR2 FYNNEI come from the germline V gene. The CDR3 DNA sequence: TGTGCCAGCAGACGGACAGGGTTGTCACCCCTCCACTTT. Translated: CASRRTGLSPLHF.

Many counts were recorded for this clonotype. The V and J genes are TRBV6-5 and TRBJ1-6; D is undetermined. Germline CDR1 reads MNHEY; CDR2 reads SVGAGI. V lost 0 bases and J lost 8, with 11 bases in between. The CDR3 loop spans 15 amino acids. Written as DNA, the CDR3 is TGTGCCAGCAGTTACTCGCGGAAGGGAGATTCACCCCTCCACTTT. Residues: CASSYSRKGDSPLHF.

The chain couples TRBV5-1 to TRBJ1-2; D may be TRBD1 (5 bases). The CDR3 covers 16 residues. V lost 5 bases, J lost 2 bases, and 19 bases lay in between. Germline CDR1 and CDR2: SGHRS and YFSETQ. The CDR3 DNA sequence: TGCGCCAGCAGGCGCTATACATGGCAGGGAAACTATGGCTACACCTTC. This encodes CASRRYTWQGNYGYTF. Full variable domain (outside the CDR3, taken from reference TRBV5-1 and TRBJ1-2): KAGVTQTPRYLIKTRGQQVTLSCSPISGHRSVSWYQQTPGQGLQFLFEYFSETQRNKGNFPGRFSGRQFSNSRSEMNVSTLELGDSALYLCASRRYTWQGNYGYTFGSGTRLTVV.

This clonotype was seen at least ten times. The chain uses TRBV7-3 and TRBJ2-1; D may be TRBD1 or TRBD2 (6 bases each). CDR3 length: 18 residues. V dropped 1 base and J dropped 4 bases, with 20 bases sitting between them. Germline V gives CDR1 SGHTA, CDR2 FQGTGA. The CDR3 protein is CASSLRQAGGLSYNEQFF. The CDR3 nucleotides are TGTGCCAGCAGCTTAAGACAGGCTGGGGGACTCTCATACAATGAGCAGTTCTTC.

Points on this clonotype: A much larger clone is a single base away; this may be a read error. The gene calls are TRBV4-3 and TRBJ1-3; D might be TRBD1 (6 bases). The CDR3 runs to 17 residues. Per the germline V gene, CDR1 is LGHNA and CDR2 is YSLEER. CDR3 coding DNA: TGCGCCAGCAGCCAAGATCGGGGGCTTTACTCTAGAAACACCATATATTTT. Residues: CASSQDRGLYSRNTIYF.

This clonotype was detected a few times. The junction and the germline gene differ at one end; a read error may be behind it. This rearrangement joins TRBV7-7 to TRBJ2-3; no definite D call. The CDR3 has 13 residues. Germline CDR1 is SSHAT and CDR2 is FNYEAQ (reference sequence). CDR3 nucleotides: TGTGCTAGCAGCTTATCAGATCTAGATACGCAGTATTTT. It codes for CASSLSDLDTQYF.